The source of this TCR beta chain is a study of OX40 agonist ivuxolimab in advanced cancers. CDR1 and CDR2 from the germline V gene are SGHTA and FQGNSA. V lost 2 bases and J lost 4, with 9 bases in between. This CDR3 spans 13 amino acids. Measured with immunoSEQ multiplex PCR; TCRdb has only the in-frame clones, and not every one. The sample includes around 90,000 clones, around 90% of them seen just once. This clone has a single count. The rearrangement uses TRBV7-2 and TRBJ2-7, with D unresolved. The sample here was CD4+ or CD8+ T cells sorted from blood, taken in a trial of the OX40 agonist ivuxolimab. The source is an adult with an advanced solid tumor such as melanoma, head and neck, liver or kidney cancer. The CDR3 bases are TGTGCCAGCAGCTTAATGACTCAATACGAGCAGTACTTC. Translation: CASSLMTQYEQYF. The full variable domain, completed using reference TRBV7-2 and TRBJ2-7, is GAGVSQSPSNKVTEKGKDVELRCDPISGHTALYWYRQSLGQGLEFLIYFQGNSAPDKSGLPSDRFSAERTGGSVSTLTIQRTQQEDSAVYLCASSLMTQYEQYFGPGTRLTVT.